This entry lists 3 T cell receptor beta chains sequenced from one sample in a study of blood T cell repertoires in COVID-19 (dated by TCRdb to 2020 to 2021). Receptor libraries were prepared by the immunoSEQ multiplex PCR assay. TCRdb took this table from immuneACCESS and kept in-frame rearrangements with V and J called. Such tables lack part of the clones; where checked against another copy, unresolved V genes explain under half of the gap, and the rest is unexplained. This sample lists some 200,000 clones; around 89% were detected once. Over 1.5% of the sample is taken by the ten largest. Sequencing input: peripheral blood. The source of these receptors is a man between 70 and 80 years old with acute or convalescent COVID-19.

This clone was seen a single time. This chain uses TRBV28 with TRBJ2-7; 9 nucleotides align to TRBD1. The CDR3 length is 13 residues. Germline lookup yields CDR1 MDHEN and CDR2 SYDVKM. Trimming removed 8 bases from V and 2 bases from J; junction bases left unmatched: 4. Written as DNA, the CDR3 is TGTGCCAGCCTGGACAGGGGAACCTACGAGCAGTACTTC. Its translation is CASLDRGTYEQYF. Full variable domain (rest looked up from reference TRBV28 and TRBJ2-7): DVKVTQSSRYLVKRTGEKVFLECVQDMDHENMFWYRQDPGLGLRLIYFSYDVKMKEKGDIPEGYSVSREKKERFSLILESASTNQTSMYLCASLDRGTYEQYFGPGTRLTVT.

This chain joins TRBV19 and TRBJ1-1, with TRBD1 matching over 7 bases. The V and J ends lost 5 bases and 1 base, in that order; junction bases with no gene match: 4. The CDR3 sequence is 14 residues long. In germline, CDR1 is LNHDA, CDR2 SQIVND (reference sequence). CDR3 bases: TGTGCCAGTAGTGTCAACAGGGGGAACACTGAAGCTTTCTTT. This encodes CASSVNRGNTEAFF.

The V call is TRBV7-6, the J call TRBJ2-5; TRBD1 is a possible D gene (5 bases). Germline V gene lookup returns CDR1 SGHVS and CDR2 FNYEAQ. The length of the CDR3 is 15 residues. The V end was cut by 4 bases, the J end by 2 bases, with 14 bases between. The CDR3 sequence: CASSSTGIRQETQYF. In nucleotides, the CDR3 is TGTGCCAGCAGCTCAACAGGAATACGACAAGAGACCCAGTACTTC.